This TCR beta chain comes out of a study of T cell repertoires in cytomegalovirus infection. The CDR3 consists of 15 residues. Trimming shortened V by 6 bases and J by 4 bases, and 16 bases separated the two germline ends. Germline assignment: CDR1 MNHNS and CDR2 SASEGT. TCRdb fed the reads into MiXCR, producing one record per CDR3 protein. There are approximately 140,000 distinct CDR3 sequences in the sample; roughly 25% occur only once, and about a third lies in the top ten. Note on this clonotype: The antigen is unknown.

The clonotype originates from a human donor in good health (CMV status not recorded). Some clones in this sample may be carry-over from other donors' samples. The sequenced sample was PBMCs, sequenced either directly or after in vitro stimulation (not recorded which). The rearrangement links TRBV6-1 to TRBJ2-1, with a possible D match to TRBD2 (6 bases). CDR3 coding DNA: TGTGCCAGCAGGCCCGGGCGGGAACCTTACAATGAGCAGTTCTTC. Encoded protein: CASRPGREPYNEQFF.